Shown below are 21 T cell receptor beta chains from a single sample sequenced in a study of response to subunit inactivated influenza vaccine (dated by TCRdb to the late 2010s). The receptor library was made with RT-PCR. Instrument used: Illumina HiSeq 2500. TCRdb cleaned the public reads at Q25 with fastp, built clones with MiXCR and kept in-frame beta chains. Each entry merges the rows of one CDR3 protein and shows their most common DNA and genes. The sample table lists some 550,000 distinct CDR3 sequences, approximately 20% of them with a count of one. In total, the top ten clones hold 2.8% of the sample. The same sample was also used in a study of T cells expressing NK-cell markers. The second study's authors report: The TCR beta cDNA libraries were made using 5'RACE template switching, a step that added both a universal primer site and unique molecular identifiers.

The sequenced sample was CD4+ T cells sorted from PBMCs, obtained 11 to 12 days after vaccination. Receptors originate from a man between 45 and 60 years old who received an inactivated influenza vaccine. Donor details come from another sample of the same person, matched by shared clones.

A few counts support this clonotype. The rearrangement uses TRBV30 and TRBJ1-5, with D possibly being TRBD1 (5 bases). CDR3 size: 14 residues. Germline V lookup: CDR1 GTSNPN, CDR2 SVGIG (reference sequence). V lost 3 bases and J lost 5, with 14 bases in between. CDR3 in amino acids: CAWSWGNLDQPQHF. The CDR3 DNA sequence: TGTGCCTGGAGCTGGGGGAATCTCGATCAGCCCCAGCATTTT.

This chain connects TRBV12-3 or TRBV12-4 to TRBJ1-2, with D perhaps TRBD1 (6 bases). V was shortened by 8 bases and J by 4 bases, with 14 bases between the two germline ends. The CDR3 consists of 13 residues. DNA for the CDR3: TGTGCCAGCTACTTCAGGGGAGGCTATGGCTACACCTTC. Protein product: CASYFRGGYGYTF.

The chain couples TRBV4-3 to TRBJ2-7; TRBD1 matches 10 bases. The CDR3 length is 15 residues. Looked up from germline, CDR1 is LGHNA and CDR2 is YSLEER. The V gene end was trimmed by 6 bases and the J gene end by 5 bases; junction bases not matched to a gene: 10. The CDR3 sequence: CASRYMTGGAHEQYF. In nucleotides, the CDR3 is TGCGCCAGCAGATACATGACAGGGGGCGCGCACGAGCAGTACTTC.

This clonotype was recorded a few times. DNA of the CDR3: TGTGCCATCAGGGGGGACAGGGTTAATCAGCCCCAGCATTTT. This codes for CAIRGDRVNQPQHF. This chain joins TRBV10-3 and TRBJ1-5, with 9 bases lining up with TRBD1. J lost 4 bases, V lost 6 bases, and 4 bases had no gene match. This CDR3 region has 14 residues. From germline, CDR1 is ENHRY and CDR2 SYGVKD.

In its sample, this clonotype was seen a few times. The J gene is TRBJ2-2, the V gene TRBV10-1; D is unclear. Germline assignment: CDR1 WNHNN and CDR2 SYGVQD (reference sequence). CDR3 size: 17 residues. The V end was cut by 7 bases, the J end by 6 bases, with 24 bases between. CDR3 residues: CASNPPVVPLFSGELFF. CDR3 in DNA: TGCGCCAGCAACCCGCCCGTGGTCCCCCTCTTTTCCGGGGAGCTGTTTTTT.

CDR3 sequence (DNA): TGTGCCAGCAGCTCGGACGGTTATAGCACAGATACGCAGTATTTT. Translating gives CASSSDGYSTDTQYF. V usage is TRBV7-2 and J usage is TRBJ2-3, with D uncertain. Germline values: CDR1 SGHTA, CDR2 FQGNSA. This CDR3 comprises 15 residues. V was shortened by 4 bases and J by 0 bases, with 11 bases between the two germline ends.

The V call is TRBV20-1, the J call TRBJ2-2; TRBD1 might be the D (6 bases). The V gene's germline CDR1 is DFQATT and CDR2 SNEGSKA (reference sequence). This CDR3 is built from 13 residues. With 5 bases removed from V and 5 bases from J, the gap between germline ends came to 12 bases. CDR3 sequence reads: CSAEDSMTGELFF. The CDR3 DNA reads TGCAGTGCTGAGGACAGCATGACCGGGGAGCTGTTTTTT.

Only a few counts were recorded for this clonotype. The chain combines TRBV7-7 with TRBJ2-7; D is possibly TRBD1 (5 bases). Trimming stripped 5 bases from V and 3 bases from J, with 11 bases between. Germline V lookup: CDR1 SSHAT, CDR2 FNYEAQ (reference sequence). The length of the CDR3 is 13 residues. CDR3: CASSKGMGYEQYF. CDR3 DNA sequence: TGTGCCAGCAGCAAGGGGATGGGCTACGAGCAGTACTTC.

Only a few counts were recorded for this clonotype. The genes are TRBV12-3 or TRBV12-4 and TRBJ1-1; 8 bases align to TRBD1. J was trimmed by 1 base and V by 6 bases; bases with no gene match: 4. CDR3 size: 14 residues. CDR3 nucleotides: TGTGCCAGCAGGACGGACAGGGCGAACACTGAAGCTTTCTTT. The encoded protein is CASRTDRANTEAFF.

This clonotype turned up a few times. This sequence joins TRBV6-2 or TRBV6-3 and TRBJ2-5; a possible D gene is TRBD2 (6 bases). The CDR3 totals 12 residues. Trimming pared 7 bases from V and 5 bases from J, leaving 11 bases between. The germline V gene has CDR1 MNHEY and CDR2 SVGEGT. CDR3 bases: TGTGCCAGCAACTTAGGAGGGGAGACCCAGTACTTC. This sequence encodes CASNLGGETQYF.

This clonotype was counted only a few times. V and J are TRBV2 and TRBJ2-1, with 7 bases identical to TRBD1. The CDR3 spans 12 residues. V gave up 6 bases and J gave up 8 bases; unmatched junction bases: 4. CDR1 and CDR2 (germline): SNHLY, FYNNEI. This CDR3 reads CASSVTGDEQFF. Written as DNA, the CDR3 is TGTGCCAGCAGCGTAACAGGGGATGAGCAGTTCTTC.

The sample holds a few counts of this clonotype. V usage is TRBV28 and J usage is TRBJ2-1; D is undetermined. The CDR3 covers 16 residues. Germline-derived CDR1 and CDR2 are MDHEN and SYDVKM. V was trimmed by 0 bases and J by 4 bases, leaving 13 bases between them. The CDR3 is CASSLWTGLVYNEQFF. In nucleotides, the CDR3 is TGTGCCAGCAGTTTATGGACGGGCCTCGTATACAATGAGCAGTTCTTC.

There are a few counts of this clonotype. The chain employs TRBV6-1 and TRBJ2-7, with D possibly being TRBD1 (6 bases). Germline V gene sequence: CDR1 MNHNS, CDR2 SASEGT. Deletions cut 1 base from V and 7 bases from J, with 11 bases between. CDR3 length: 13 amino acids. This CDR3 reads CASSEGARGEQYF. The CDR3 DNA is TGTGCCAGCAGTGAAGGGGCTAGGGGGGAGCAGTACTTC.

This clonotype was seen at least ten times. The rearrangement uses TRBV6-2 or TRBV6-3 and TRBJ2-6; D unresolved. The germline CDR1 and CDR2 sequences are MNHEY and SVGEGT. This CDR3 region has 13 residues. The germline V and J ends were trimmed by 9 bases and 2 bases, with 8 bases remaining between them. The CDR3 sequence: CASWAAGANVLTF. CDR3 DNA sequence: TGTGCCAGTTGGGCGGCTGGGGCCAACGTCCTGACTTTC.

The V gene is TRBV7-9, the J gene TRBJ1-4, with TRBD1 matching over 12 bases. V trimming: 5 bases; J trimming: 6 bases; junction bases outside the gene matches: 7. The V gene's germline CDR1 is SEHNR and CDR2 FQNEAQ (reference sequence). The CDR3 extends over 16 amino acids. CDR3 sequence (DNA): TGTGCCAGCAGCCCCGGGACAGGGGGCGATGATGAAAAACTGTTTTTT. Amino acid sequence: CASSPGTGGDDEKLFF.

The chain carries TRBV12-3 or TRBV12-4 and TRBJ2-7; the D is unclear. V lost 7 bases and J 0 bases, leaving 10 bases between the germline ends. The CDR3 length is 13 residues. In nucleotides, the CDR3 is TGTGCCAGCACCCTTCTTGGCTCCTACGAGCAGTACTTC. Amino acid sequence: CASTLLGSYEQYF.

This clonotype was observed at least ten times. The J gene is TRBJ1-2, the V gene TRBV6-2 or TRBV6-3; tentatively, D is TRBD1 (6 bases). Trimming removed 6 bases from V and 7 bases from J, with 9 bases in between. The CDR3 runs 11 residues. CDR1 and CDR2 from the germline V gene are MNHEY and SVGEGT. In DNA, the CDR3 is TGTGCCAGCAGGACAGGCATTGGCTACACCTTC. It codes for CASRTGIGYTF.

The chain uses TRBV3-1 and TRBJ2-7; D is unclear. V lost 4 bases, J lost 5 bases, and 9 bases lay in between. This CDR3 spans 12 amino acids. Germline assignment: CDR1 LGHDT and CDR2 YNNKEL (reference sequence). The CDR3 sequence is CASSRRSNEQYF. DNA of the CDR3: TGTGCCAGCAGCCGCAGGTCAAACGAGCAGTACTTC.

The chain recombines TRBV20-1 with TRBJ2-7, with a tentative D call TRBD1 (5 bases). The CDR3 runs 12 residues. Germline-derived CDR1 and CDR2 are DFQATT and SNEGSKA (reference sequence). Trimming took 5 bases from V and 2 from J, leaving 10 bases between them. CDR3: CSAPTATYEQYF. DNA for the CDR3: TGCAGTGCTCCGACAGCAACCTACGAGCAGTACTTC.

This rearrangement joins TRBV10-3 to TRBJ1-1; TRBD1 might be the D (5 bases). Germline V gives CDR1 ENHRY, CDR2 SYGVKD. Trimming stripped 10 bases from V and 1 base from J, with 13 bases between. The CDR3 is made up of 13 amino acids. As DNA, the CDR3 is TGTGCCACCCGGACACAGGAGAACACTGAAGCTTTCTTT. Translated: CATRTQENTEAFF.

This clonotype was counted only a few times. V is TRBV6-1 and J is TRBJ2-1; 9 bases are shared with TRBD1. CDR3 length equals 16 residues. CDR1 and CDR2 (germline): MNHNS, SASEGT. The ends lost 6 bases at V and 2 bases at J; junction bases unmatched: 8. CDR3 residues: CASRGSGQGTYNEQFF. The CDR3 DNA is TGTGCCAGCAGGGGAAGTGGACAGGGGACCTACAATGAGCAGTTCTTC.